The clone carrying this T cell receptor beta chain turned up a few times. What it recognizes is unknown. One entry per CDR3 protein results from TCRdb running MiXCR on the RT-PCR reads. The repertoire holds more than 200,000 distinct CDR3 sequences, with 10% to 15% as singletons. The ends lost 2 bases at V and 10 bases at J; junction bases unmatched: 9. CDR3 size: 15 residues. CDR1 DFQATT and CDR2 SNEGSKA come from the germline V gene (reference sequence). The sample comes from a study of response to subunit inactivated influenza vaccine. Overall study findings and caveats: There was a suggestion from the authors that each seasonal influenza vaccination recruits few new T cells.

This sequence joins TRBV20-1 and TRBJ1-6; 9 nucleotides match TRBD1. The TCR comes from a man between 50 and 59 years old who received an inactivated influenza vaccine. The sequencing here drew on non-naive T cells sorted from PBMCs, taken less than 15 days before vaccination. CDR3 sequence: CSARLAGQGFSPLHF. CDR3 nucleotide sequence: TGCAGTGCTAGATTAGCGGGACAGGGATTCTCACCCCTCCACTTT.